This TCR beta chain was captured in a study of blood T cell repertoires in COVID-19. Study in general: T cells, B-cell-depleted T cells, or PBMCs supplied cDNA or gDNA.

Participants spanned ages about 18 to 90 years and resided in 24 US areas. Self-reported history from a screening survey and questionnaire set each donor's cohort. As originally analysed: Cell counts per sample came from amplifying reference gene primers. Profiled with immunoSEQ multiplex PCR; TCRdb holds only in-frame clones, not every one. V, J and clone size reflect that table, while D and trimming were determined from the DNA. This sample yields approximately 240,000 clones, of which just under 85% are seen a single time; approximately 1.3% belongs to the top ten. With V trimmed by 0 bases and J by 2 bases, 6 bases remained unmatched. This CDR3 spans 16 amino acids. CDR1 is SGDLS, CDR2 YYNGEE, per germline.

The source is a woman aged 35 to 49 with acute COVID-19. Sequencing was carried out using PBMCs or T cells enriched from blood (not recorded which). The V gene is TRBV9, the J gene TRBJ2-5, with TRBD1 matching 8 bases. CDR3 residues: CASSVAGQGSQETQYF. DNA for the CDR3: TGTGCCAGCAGCGTAGCTGGACAGGGAAGTCAAGAGACCCAGTACTTC. Full variable domain (missing parts from reference TRBV9 and TRBJ2-5): DSGVTQTPKHLITATGQRVTLRCSPRSGDLSVYWYQQSLDQGLQFLIQYYNGEERAKGNILERFSAQQFPDLHSELNLSSLELGDSALYFCASSVAGQGSQETQYFGPGTRLLVL.